Shown below are 27 T cell receptor beta chains from a single sample sequenced in a study of cytomegalovirus exposure and HLA in healthy donors. PCR used 60 Vbeta primers and 13 Jbeta primers. Generated by immunoSEQ multiplex PCR, the TCRdb table keeps only in-frame clones and is missing some. The table records around 160,000 clones, about 70% of them present only once. Input material: PBMCs. The receptors here all came from a woman aged 18-35 years in good health and CMV-seropositive.

This clone was observed once. Other DNA variants within this sample encode the same CDR3. The rearrangement links TRBV28 to TRBJ1-1, with 8 bases identical to TRBD1. The CDR3 consists of 14 residues. Looked up from germline, CDR1 is MDHEN and CDR2 is SYDVKM. V lost 4 bases to trimming and J lost 2 bases; unmatched junction nucleotides: 3. CDR3 DNA sequence: TGTGCCAGCAGTTCAGGACAGGGTAACACTGAAGCTTTCTTT. It is translated as CASSSGQGNTEAFF.

To note about this clone: The sample carries other DNA sequences with the same CDR3. The chain employs TRBV12-5 and TRBJ2-7; 8 bases are a match to TRBD1. This CDR3 comprises 14 residues. Losses at the gene ends were 8 bases for V and 5 bases for J; bases not matched to a gene: 11. CDR1 is LGHNT and CDR2 is FRNRAP in the germline V gene. The chain's CDR3 is CASRIAGGGHEQYF. In nucleotides, the CDR3 is TGTGCTAGTCGTATTGCAGGGGGCGGCCACGAGCAGTACTTC.

The gene calls are TRBV18 and TRBJ1-2, with 9 bases matching TRBD1. The CDR3 consists of 15 residues. Germline V lookup: CDR1 KGHSH, CDR2 LQKENI. J lost 4 bases, V lost 3 bases, and 6 bases had no gene match. The DNA for the CDR3 is TGTGCCAGCTCACCCGGACAGGGGTTGGGCTATGGCTACACCTTC. Its translation: CASSPGQGLGYGYTF. Supplemented by reference TRBV18 and TRBJ1-2, the full variable domain reads NAGVMQNPRHLVRRRGQEARLRCSPMKGHSHVYWYRQLPEEGLKFMVYLQKENIIDESGMPKERFSAEFPKEGPSILRIQQVVRGDSAAYFCASSPGQGLGYGYTFGSGTRLTVV.

The V gene is TRBV30, the J gene TRBJ2-2; 9 bases are shared with TRBD1. The CDR3 length is 13 residues. With 5 bases clipped from V and 7 bases from J, the junction kept 5 bases outside the gene matches. The germline gives CDR1 GTSNPN, CDR2 SVGIG (reference sequence). CDR3 region: CAWLTGGFGELFF. CDR3 bases: TGTGCCTGGCTTACAGGGGGCTTCGGGGAGCTGTTTTTT. The full variable domain, completed using reference TRBV30 and TRBJ2-2, is SQTIHQWPATLVQPVGSPLSLECTVEGTSNPNLYWYRQAAGRGLQLLFYSVGIGQISSEVPQNLSASRPQDRQFILSSKKLLLSDSGFYLCAWLTGGFGELFFGEGSRLTVL.

The chain uses TRBV30 and TRBJ2-7; maybe TRBD2 (7 bases). Germline lookup yields CDR1 GTSNPN and CDR2 SVGIG (reference sequence). The V end was cut by 4 bases, the J end by 13 bases, with 20 bases between. The CDR3 consists of 12 residues. CDR3 sequence (DNA): TGTGCCTGGACGGTGGGGGGGCTACGTTCTTACTTC. Its protein is CAWTVGGLRSYF. Combining the CDR3 with reference TRBV30 and TRBJ2-7 gives the whole variable domain SQTIHQWPATLVQPVGSPLSLECTVEGTSNPNLYWYRQAAGRGLQLLFYSVGIGQISSEVPQNLSASRPQDRQFILSSKKLLLSDSGFYLCAWTVGGLRSYFGPGTRLTVT.

Only a few counts were recorded for this clone. The V and J genes are TRBV28 and TRBJ1-5, with D maybe TRBD1 (5 bases). V was clipped by 2 bases and J by 9 bases, with 14 bases between them. Germline loops: CDR1 MDHEN, CDR2 SYDVKM. This CDR3 is built from 14 residues. The CDR3 spells CASSLISGRGPQHF. The CDR3 nucleotides read TGTGCCAGCAGTTTAATATCAGGGCGAGGGCCCCAGCATTTT.

This chain connects TRBV27 to TRBJ1-5, with no clear D. This CDR3 region has 13 residues. Germline V CDR1 and CDR2: MNHEY, SMNVEV (reference sequence). V gave up 5 bases and J gave up 2 bases, with 7 bases separating them. The CDR3 DNA follows: TGTGCCAGCAGTCCCCGCGGCAATCAGCCCCAGCATTTT. Translation: CASSPRGNQPQHF.

This clone was observed a handful of times. The V gene is TRBV6-1, the J gene TRBJ2-1; 12 bases match TRBD2. V gave up 6 bases and J gave up 4 bases; unmatched junction bases: 4. This CDR3 comprises 15 residues. Germline loops: CDR1 MNHNS, CDR2 SASEGT. CDR3 sequence (DNA): TGTGCCAGCAGCCCTAGCGGGGGGGAATACAATGAGCAGTTCTTC. This gives the protein CASSPSGGEYNEQFF.

This chain connects TRBV6-1 to TRBJ2-5; D gene ambiguous. The CDR3 totals 15 residues. Germline V CDR1 and CDR2: MNHNS, SASEGT. Trimming took 3 bases from V and 4 from J, leaving 15 bases between them. This CDR3 reads CASSDPPRLGETQYF. CDR3 in DNA: TGTGCCAGCAGTGATCCCCCCAGGTTGGGAGAGACCCAGTACTTC.

V and J are TRBV6-1 and TRBJ2-3; 7 bases are shared with TRBD2. This CDR3 is 18 amino acids long. The V gene end was trimmed by 4 bases and the J gene end by 0 bases; junction bases not matched to a gene: 13. The V gene's germline CDR1 is MNHNS and CDR2 SASEGT. CDR3: CASSGPGRGPRSTDTQYF. As DNA, the CDR3 is TGTGCCAGCAGTGGGCCTGGGAGGGGTCCCCGTAGCACAGATACGCAGTATTTT.

This clone was counted a few times. The J gene is TRBJ2-3, the V gene TRBV19, with 7 bases lining up with TRBD1. The V gene end was trimmed by 3 bases and the J gene end by 2 bases; junction bases not matched to a gene: 11. Per the germline V gene, CDR1 is LNHDA and CDR2 is SQIVND (reference sequence). The CDR3 loop spans 17 amino acids. In DNA, the CDR3 is TGTGCCAGTAGTATGCATACTACCGGGACAGCCACAGATACGCAGTATTTT. This sequence encodes CASSMHTTGTATDTQYF.

This chain connects TRBV19 to TRBJ1-4; weak D call: TRBD1 (5 bases). Germline lookup yields CDR1 LNHDA and CDR2 SQIVND (reference sequence). CDR3 length: 16 amino acids. The V end lost 3 bases, the J end lost 0 bases, and 11 bases lay between the germline ends. CDR3 loop: CASSIGQGPTNEKLFF. CDR3 bases: TGTGCCAGTAGTATCGGGCAGGGCCCAACTAATGAAAAACTGTTTTTT.

Only a few counts were recorded for this clone. V usage is TRBV6-5 and J usage is TRBJ1-2; TRBD1 might be the D (6 bases). The CDR3 has 13 residues. The germline V gene has CDR1 MNHEY and CDR2 SVGAGI. V shed 6 bases and J shed 8 bases, with 16 bases lying between them. The CDR3 loop reads CASRTGHPMGYTF. The CDR3 DNA follows: TGTGCCAGCAGAACGGGACACCCTATGGGCTACACCTTC.

The gene calls are TRBV15 and TRBJ2-2; 11 bases align to TRBD1. J was trimmed by 5 bases and V by 0 bases; bases with no gene match: 20. The CDR3 has 22 amino acids. Germline lookup yields CDR1 LNHNV and CDR2 YYDKDF (reference sequence). The CDR3 DNA follows: TGTGCCACCAGCAGAGAATACTTCGGAGGGACAGGGGGGTCGCTATGGACCGGGGAGCTGTTTTTT. Its protein product is CATSREYFGGTGGSLWTGELFF.

This chain uses TRBV19 with TRBJ2-5; 7 nucleotides line up with TRBD2. The tail of the sequence fits TRBJ2-7 better, so the J call may be wrong. The germline V gene encodes CDR1 LNHDA and CDR2 SQIVND (reference sequence). CDR3 length: 16 residues. This chain's CDR3 is CASSMLGTTKSYEQYF. The CDR3 coding sequence is TGTGCCAGTAGTATGCTCGGGACTACCAAATCCTACGAGCAGTACTTC.

There are a few counts of this clone. The J gene is TRBJ2-7, the V gene TRBV12-5, with 9 bases fitting TRBD2. From germline, CDR1 is LGHNT and CDR2 FRNRAP. Losses at the gene ends were 0 bases for V and 1 base for J; bases not matched to a gene: 7. The CDR3 spans 17 residues. CDR3 sequence: CASGLVGVSGRSYEQYF. Written as DNA, the CDR3 is TGTGCTAGTGGTTTGGTAGGAGTTAGCGGGAGATCCTACGAGCAGTACTTC.

The gene calls are TRBV6-5 and TRBJ2-1, with 11 bases identical to TRBD1. This CDR3 has 15 amino acids. With 6 bases clipped from V and 4 bases from J, the junction kept 5 bases outside the gene matches. Germline-derived CDR1 and CDR2 are MNHEY and SVGAGI. The CDR3 spells CASSPDRGHYNEQFF. The CDR3 region has the DNA TGTGCCAGCAGCCCGGACAGGGGGCATTACAATGAGCAGTTCTTC.

The gene calls are TRBV6-9 and TRBJ1-2; D is perhaps TRBD1 (5 bases). CDR3 size: 16 residues. Germline V gene data show CDR1 as MNHGY and CDR2 as SVAAGI. V was clipped by 2 bases and J by 3 bases, with 16 bases between them. The CDR3 DNA follows: TGTGCCAGCAGTTATAATTGGAAGCAGGGTTACTATGGCTACACCTTC. Its protein is CASSYNWKQGYYGYTF.

The V and J genes are TRBV4-1 and TRBJ2-3; D remains unclear. V lost 4 bases and J lost 4, with 9 bases in between. There are 13 residues in the CDR3. Germline CDR1 reads MGHRA; CDR2 reads YSYEKL. The CDR3 sequence: CASSLRQADTQYF. CDR3 bases: TGCGCCAGCAGCCTAAGGCAGGCAGATACGCAGTATTTT.

This clone was seen a few times. The gene calls are TRBV18 and TRBJ2-2; 7 nucleotides agree with TRBD1. V shed 6 bases and J 3 bases; nucleotides not matched to a gene: 4. The CDR3 is 14 residues long. CDR1 and CDR2 from the germline V gene are KGHSH and LQKENI. The DNA of the CDR3 is TGTGCCAGCTCCCCGGACAGGCACACCGGGGAGCTGTTTTTT. Its protein product is CASSPDRHTGELFF. Full variable domain (rest looked up from reference TRBV18 and TRBJ2-2): NAGVMQNPRHLVRRRGQEARLRCSPMKGHSHVYWYRQLPEEGLKFMVYLQKENIIDESGMPKERFSAEFPKEGPSILRIQQVVRGDSAAYFCASSPDRHTGELFFGEGSRLTVL.

Note on this clone: A read error may produce the germline difference seen at one junction end. The chain links TRBV15 to TRBJ1-4; no firm D call. Germline V gene data show CDR1 as LNHNV and CDR2 as YYDKDF (reference sequence). This CDR3 spans 14 amino acids. This chain's CDR3 is CATSNGFTNENLFF. DNA for the CDR3: TGTGCCACCAGCAACGGGTTCACCAATGAAAACCTGTTTTTT.

This clone was found a few times. This chain links TRBV30 with TRBJ2-7; TRBD1 aligns across 9 bases. CDR3 size: 14 residues. Germline assignment: CDR1 GTSNPN and CDR2 SVGIG (reference sequence). The V and J ends lost 0 bases and 5 bases, in that order; junction bases with no gene match: 5. The CDR3 loop reads CAWSVGTGMHEQYF. CDR3 coding DNA: TGTGCCTGGAGTGTCGGGACAGGGATGCACGAGCAGTACTTC.

This sequence joins TRBV6-5 and TRBJ1-2; no definite D call. This CDR3 is built from 16 residues. The V end was cut by 4 bases, the J end by 1 base, with 16 bases between. CDR1 and CDR2 (germline): MNHEY, SVGAGI. The CDR3 sequence: CASSSGRRTLNYGYTF. The CDR3 DNA is TGTGCCAGCAGTTCCGGTCGAAGAACGCTTAACTATGGCTACACCTTC.

This clone occurred once. The chain employs TRBV19 and TRBJ2-7; D might be TRBD1 (6 bases). The germline V gene encodes CDR1 LNHDA and CDR2 SQIVND (reference sequence). The CDR3 sequence is 15 residues long. With 5 bases removed from V and 2 bases from J, the gap between germline ends came to 16 bases. CDR3 bases: TGTGCCAGTAGTTTCCGAGGGGGATCGGCCTACGAGCAGTACTTC. Protein: CASSFRGGSAYEQYF.

The rearrangement joins TRBV6-5 to TRBJ1-5; D remains unclear. This CDR3 region has 15 residues. The V gene's germline CDR1 is MNHEY and CDR2 SVGAGI. Trimming pared 0 bases from V and 0 bases from J, leaving 6 bases between. The CDR3 region is CASSYSWSSNQPQHF. For the CDR3, the DNA is TGTGCCAGCAGTTACTCGTGGAGTAGCAATCAGCCCCAGCATTTT.

This chain joins TRBV6-5 and TRBJ1-2; 7 bases match TRBD1. The germline V gene encodes CDR1 MNHEY and CDR2 SVGAGI. CDR3 length: 15 amino acids. Trimming cost V 2 bases and J 4 bases; bases outside gene matches: 7. This CDR3 reads CASSYQGTVSYGYTF. The CDR3 DNA follows: TGTGCCAGCAGTTACCAGGGGACAGTTAGCTATGGCTACACCTTC.

The chain employs TRBV4-3 and TRBJ2-2, with D tentatively TRBD1 (6 bases). V lost 5 bases and J lost 2, with 9 bases in between. Germline CDR1 reads LGHNA; CDR2 reads YSLEER. CDR3 length: 14 residues. The CDR3 sequence: CASSWTDNTGELFF. In nucleotides, the CDR3 is TGCGCCAGCAGCTGGACAGATAACACCGGGGAGCTGTTTTTT.